The clone carrying this TCR beta chain was recorded a few times. Its antigen is not identified. This sample was taken from a study of T cell responses to AZD1222 COVID-19 vaccine. Points from the study as a whole: Targeting of unmutated variant regions was reportedly seen in nearly half of spike-specific TCRs.

Assay: immunoSEQ multiplex PCR; the TCRdb copy retains only in-frame clones and omits some. The sample holds around 66,000 clones, around 90% seen once. CDR3 size: 13 residues. V lost 4 bases, J lost 5 bases, and 9 bases lay in between. Germline V CDR1 and CDR2: SGHRS, YFSETQ. The sequence derives from an adult who received the MenACWY meningococcal vaccine as a control. The V call is TRBV5-1, the J call TRBJ2-2; D remains unclear. Source: peripheral blood, taken 28 days after the second dose of the MenACWY control vaccine. The CDR3 DNA is TGCGCCAGCAGCCCTACAACTACCGGGGAGCTGTTTTTT. This gives the protein CASSPTTTGELFF.